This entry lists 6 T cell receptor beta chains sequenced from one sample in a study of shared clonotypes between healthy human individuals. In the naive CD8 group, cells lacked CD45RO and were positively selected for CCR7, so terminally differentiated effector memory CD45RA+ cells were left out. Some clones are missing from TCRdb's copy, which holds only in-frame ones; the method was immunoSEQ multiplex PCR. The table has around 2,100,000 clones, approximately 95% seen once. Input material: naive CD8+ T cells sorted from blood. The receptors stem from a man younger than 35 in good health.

The CDR3 DNA follows: TGTGCCAGCAGTGGACTAGCGGGAGGCCTCGCCTACGAGCAGTACTTC. Its protein product is CASSGLAGGLAYEQYF. The rearrangement links TRBV6-1 to TRBJ2-7; 13 bases map to TRBD2. The J segment lost 2 bases and the V segment lost 4 bases, leaving 5 bases of the junction unmatched. The CDR3 totals 16 residues. Germline V gene data show CDR1 as MNHNS and CDR2 as SASEGT.

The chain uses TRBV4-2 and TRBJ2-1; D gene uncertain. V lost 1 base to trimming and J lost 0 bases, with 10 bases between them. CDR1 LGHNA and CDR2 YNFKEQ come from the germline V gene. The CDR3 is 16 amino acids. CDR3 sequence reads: CASSQAWPVSYNEQFF. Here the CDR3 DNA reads TGTGCCAGCAGCCAAGCGTGGCCCGTCTCCTACAATGAGCAGTTCTTC.

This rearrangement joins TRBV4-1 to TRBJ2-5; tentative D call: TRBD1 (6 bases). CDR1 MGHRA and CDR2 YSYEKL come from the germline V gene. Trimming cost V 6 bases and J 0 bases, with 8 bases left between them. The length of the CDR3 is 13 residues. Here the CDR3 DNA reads TGCGCCAGCAGGGACAGTTACCAAGAGACCCAGTACTTC. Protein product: CASRDSYQETQYF.

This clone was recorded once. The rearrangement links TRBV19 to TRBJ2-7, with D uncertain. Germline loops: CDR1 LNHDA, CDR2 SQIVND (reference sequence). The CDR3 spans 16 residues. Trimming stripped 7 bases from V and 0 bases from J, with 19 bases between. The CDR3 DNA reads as TGTGCCAGTATTCTGAGTGGGTCTAATAGCTCCTACGAGCAGTACTTC. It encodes CASILSGSNSSYEQYF.

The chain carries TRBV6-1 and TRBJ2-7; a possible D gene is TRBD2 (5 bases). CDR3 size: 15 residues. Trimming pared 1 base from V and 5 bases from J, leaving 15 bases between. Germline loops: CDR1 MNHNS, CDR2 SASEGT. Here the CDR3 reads CASSEDTPRADEQYF. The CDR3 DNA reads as TGTGCCAGCAGTGAAGATACACCGCGGGCCGACGAGCAGTACTTC.

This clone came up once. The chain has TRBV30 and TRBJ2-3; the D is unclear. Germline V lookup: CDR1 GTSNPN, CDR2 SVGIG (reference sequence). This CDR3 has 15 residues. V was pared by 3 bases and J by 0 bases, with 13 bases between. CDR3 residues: CAWSYTGYSTDTQYF. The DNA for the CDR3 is TGTGCCTGGAGCTACACGGGCTATAGCACAGATACGCAGTATTTT.